This is a list of T cell receptor beta chains from one sample in a study of blood T cell repertoires in COVID-19. Here immunoSEQ multiplex PCR was the method, and the copy in TCRdb shows in-frame clones only, minus some. The repertoire holds 40,000 to 50,000 clones, with about 80% as singletons. Sample: peripheral blood. Every receptor here comes from a woman at least 80 years old with acute or convalescent COVID-19. Each CDR3 is given without its conserved first and last residue.

V gene	J gene	CDR3 protein
TRBV7-9	TRBJ1-1	ASSATGNTEAF
TRBV3-1/TRBV3-2	TRBJ1-1	ASSTTGDTEAF
TRBV2	TRBJ1-5	ASSQDSNSNQPQH
TRBV19	TRBJ2-3	ASSMGQGTDTQY
TRBV19	TRBJ1-3	ATRPRGISGNTIY
TRBV13	TRBJ1-1	ASSLERGYTEAF
TRBV15	TRBJ1-5	ATSRANQPQH
TRBV5-4	TRBJ1-2	ASSLTGIYGYT
TRBV5-6	TRBJ2-7	ASSYRTAGQY
TRBV18	TRBJ1-2	ASSPVAGLYGYT
TRBV5-1	TRBJ2-5	ASTRTGAVETQY
TRBV28	TRBJ2-7	ASREGLYEQY
TRBV28	TRBJ1-2	ASSWAGPGGWSPKGYT
TRBV7-3	TRBJ2-1	ASSSSGGSYNEQF
TRBV6-2/TRBV6-3	TRBJ2-3	ASSYQAGGADTQY
TRBV6-1	TRBJ1-6	ASSEAAGSHSPLH
TRBV4-1	TRBJ1-4	ASSQRGDEKLF
TRBV6-2/TRBV6-3	TRBJ2-5	ASSFTKETQY
TRBV4-1	TRBJ2-5	ASSQGSRLAGGRETQY
TRBV9	TRBJ1-2	ASSVVPGTYGYT
TRBV30	TRBJ2-2	AWSEKQGAVTGELF
TRBV2	TRBJ2-2	ASRKVPTSGGTTGELF
TRBV19	TRBJ1-1	ASRTGLYTEAF
TRBV9	TRBJ2-1	ASSVGPGDYNEQF
TRBV5-1	TRBJ2-3	ASSSSGQNTDTQY
TRBV7-9	TRBJ1-5	ASSNGEGRDQPQH
TRBV7-7	TRBJ1-1	ASSLNRGTEAF
TRBV30	TRBJ2-2	AWSSKQGARTGELF
TRBV11-2	TRBJ1-3	ASSQDYSGNTIY
TRBV18	TRBJ1-2	ASSQDRVRGYT
TRBV5-1	TRBJ2-5	ASSFMTSGGEETQY
TRBV11-2	TRBJ2-1	ASSRLAGGPGEQF
TRBV19	TRBJ2-7	ASQGAYEQY
TRBV7-9	TRBJ1-2	ASSPAPGQLP
TRBV6-5	TRBJ1-2	ASRDPSQGDGYT
TRBV7-9	TRBJ2-6	ASSLYPGLNSGANVLT
TRBV3-1/TRBV3-2	TRBJ1-6	ASSQTDRAEYNSPLH
TRBV5-5	TRBJ1-1	ASSLTGNTEAF
TRBV7-6	TRBJ1-3	ASSLGTDSGNTIY
TRBV7-2	TRBJ1-2	ASSSRQGAVDGYT
TRBV20-1	TRBJ2-5	SASYPAGQSETQY
TRBV30	TRBJ1-5	AWSRGAGNNQPQH
TRBV7-9	TRBJ2-3	ASSREGDTQY
TRBV7-2	TRBJ2-1	ASSFSGGADEQF
TRBV21-1	TRBJ2-7	ASSKDPGQGGTYEQY
TRBV7-2	TRBJ1-2	ASSRGTGGGYGYT
TRBV3-1/TRBV3-2	TRBJ1-5	ASSQGGGQPQH
TRBV7-9	TRBJ2-7	ASSFGQAITYEQY
TRBV7-2	TRBJ2-1	ASSSLGGEQF
TRBV30	TRBJ1-2	ACEQGGGYGYT
TRBV18	TRBJ2-1	ASSPPVAGGHNEQF
TRBV5-6	TRBJ1-2	ASSWTGQNYGYT
TRBV28	TRBJ1-5	ASSSGTDYQPQH
TRBV19	TRBJ1-2	ASSMEQGDGYT
TRBV6-6	TRBJ2-5	ASTQGGQETQY
TRBV6-5	TRBJ1-1	ASSKPGGGTEAF
TRBV24-1	TRBJ1-4	ATRDGLNEKLF
TRBV7-2	TRBJ1-2	ASSLDGLNYGYT
TRBV18	TRBJ1-1	ASSPDQGRSTEAF